This T cell receptor beta chain was retrieved from a study of CD8+ T cells in alopecia areata. Whole-study findings and limits: Mice gave a clearer picture of TCR sharing than patients did, possibly for HLA-related reasons. Researchers report lesional scalp, most notably alopecia totalis/universalis, outstripped normal scalp in clonality.

Reverse transcription of extracted RNA yielded cDNA, which provided the sequencing template. Assay used: immunoSEQ multiplex PCR; TCRdb lists only in-frame clones, some missing. The table has about 140,000 clones, 82% seen once. Germline CDR1 is SGHVS and CDR2 is FNYEAQ. The CDR3 covers 12 residues. Trimming shortened V by 8 bases and J by 4 bases, and 12 bases separated the two germline ends. Regarding treatment: oral pan-JAK inhibitor, 5-10 mg twice daily. CD4+ and CD8+ T cells were sorted from PBMCs stained for CD3, CD4 and CD8. With respect to this clone: Its antigen is not known.

Sequences were derived from CD8+ T cells sorted from blood, sampled at week 4, from a patient treated with tofacitinib. The chain couples TRBV7-6 to TRBJ2-7, with D unclear. This sequence originates from a human donor with alopecia areata. Written as DNA, the CDR3 is TGTGCCAGCCTCAGTTGGCCTTACGAGCAGTACTTC. This encodes CASLSWPYEQYF.